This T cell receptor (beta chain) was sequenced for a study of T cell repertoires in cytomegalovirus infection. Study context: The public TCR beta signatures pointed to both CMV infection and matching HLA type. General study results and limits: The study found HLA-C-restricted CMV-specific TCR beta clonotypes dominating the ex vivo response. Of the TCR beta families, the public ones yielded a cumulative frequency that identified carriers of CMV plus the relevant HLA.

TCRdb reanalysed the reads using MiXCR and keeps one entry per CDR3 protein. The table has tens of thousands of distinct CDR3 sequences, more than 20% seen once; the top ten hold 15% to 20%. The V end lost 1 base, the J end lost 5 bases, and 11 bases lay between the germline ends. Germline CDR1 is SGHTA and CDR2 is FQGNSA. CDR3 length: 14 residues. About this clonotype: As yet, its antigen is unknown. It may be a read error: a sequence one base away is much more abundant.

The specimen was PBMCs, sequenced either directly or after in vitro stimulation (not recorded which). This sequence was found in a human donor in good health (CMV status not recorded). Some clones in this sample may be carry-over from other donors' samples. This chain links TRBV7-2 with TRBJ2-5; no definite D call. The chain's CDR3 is CASSLGSWWETQYF. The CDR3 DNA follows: TGTGCCAGCAGCTTAGGGTCTTGGTGGGAGACCCAGTACTTC.